This T cell receptor beta chain was captured in a study of control samples from healthy donors and cancer patients. This table comes from immunoSEQ multiplex PCR, and its TCRdb copy is limited to in-frame clones, with some not included. This table holds about 120,000 clones, roughly 92% found once. The V segment lost 7 bases and the J segment 5 bases; nucleotides outside the gene matches: 4. The CDR3 totals 12 residues. Germline values: CDR1 SQVTM, CDR2 ANQGSEA. The source is a man between 18 and 35 years old in good health. J is TRBJ1-5 and V is TRBV29-1; 8 bases match TRBD1. Sequenced material: blood. The chain's CDR3 is CSAGGADQPQHF. As DNA, the CDR3 is TGCAGCGCAGGGGGCGCAGATCAGCCCCAGCATTTT.